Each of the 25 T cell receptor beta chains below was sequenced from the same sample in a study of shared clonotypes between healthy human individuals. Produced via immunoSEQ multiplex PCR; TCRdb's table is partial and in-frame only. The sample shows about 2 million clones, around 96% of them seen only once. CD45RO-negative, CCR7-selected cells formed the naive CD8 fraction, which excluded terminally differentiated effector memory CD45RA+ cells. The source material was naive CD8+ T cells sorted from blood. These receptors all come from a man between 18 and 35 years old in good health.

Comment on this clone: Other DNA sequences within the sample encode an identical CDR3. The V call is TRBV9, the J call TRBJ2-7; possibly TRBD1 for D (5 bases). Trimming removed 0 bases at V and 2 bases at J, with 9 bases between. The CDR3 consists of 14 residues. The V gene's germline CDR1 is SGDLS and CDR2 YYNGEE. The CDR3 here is CASSVGLTAYEQYF. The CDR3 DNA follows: TGTGCCAGCAGCGTAGGGCTGACAGCCTACGAGCAGTACTTC.

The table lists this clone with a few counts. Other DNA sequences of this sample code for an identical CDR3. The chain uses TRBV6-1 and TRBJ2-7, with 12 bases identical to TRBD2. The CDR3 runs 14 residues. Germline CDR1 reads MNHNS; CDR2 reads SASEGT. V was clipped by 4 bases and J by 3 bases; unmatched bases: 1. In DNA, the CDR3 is TGTGCCAGCAGTGTGGGACTAGCGGGCTACGAGCAGTACTTC. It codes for CASSVGLAGYEQYF.

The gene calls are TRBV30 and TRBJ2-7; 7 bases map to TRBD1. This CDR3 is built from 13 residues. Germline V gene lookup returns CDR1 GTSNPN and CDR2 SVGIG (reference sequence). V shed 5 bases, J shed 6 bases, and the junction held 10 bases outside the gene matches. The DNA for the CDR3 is TGTGCCTGGGATCCCCTCGCAGGGGGCGAGCAGTACTTC. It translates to CAWDPLAGGEQYF.

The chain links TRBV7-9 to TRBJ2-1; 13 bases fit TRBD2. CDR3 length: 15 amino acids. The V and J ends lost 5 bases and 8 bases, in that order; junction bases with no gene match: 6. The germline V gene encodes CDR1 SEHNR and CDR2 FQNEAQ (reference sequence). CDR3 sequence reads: CASSPTSGGTDEQFF. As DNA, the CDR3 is TGTGCCAGCAGCCCGACTAGCGGGGGGACGGATGAGCAGTTCTTC.

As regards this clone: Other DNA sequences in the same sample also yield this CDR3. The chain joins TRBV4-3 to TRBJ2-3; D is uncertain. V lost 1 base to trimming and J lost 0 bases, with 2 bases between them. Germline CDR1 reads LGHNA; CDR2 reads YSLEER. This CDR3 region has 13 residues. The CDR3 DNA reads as TGCGCCAGCAGCCAAGGGAGCACAGATACGCAGTATTTT. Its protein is CASSQGSTDTQYF.

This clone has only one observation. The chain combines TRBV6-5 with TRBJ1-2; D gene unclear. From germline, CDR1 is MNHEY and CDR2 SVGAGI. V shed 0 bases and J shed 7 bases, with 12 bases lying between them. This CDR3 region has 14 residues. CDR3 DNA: TGTGCCAGCAGTTACTCAGGGCAGGAGGGTGGCTACACCTTC. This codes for CASSYSGQEGGYTF.

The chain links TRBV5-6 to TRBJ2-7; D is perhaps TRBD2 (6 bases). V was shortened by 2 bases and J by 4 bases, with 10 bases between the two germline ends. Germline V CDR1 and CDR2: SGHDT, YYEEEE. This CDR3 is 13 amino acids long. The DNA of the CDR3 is TGTGCCAGCAGCTTCGACGGAGGGTACGAGCAGTACTTC. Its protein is CASSFDGGYEQYF.

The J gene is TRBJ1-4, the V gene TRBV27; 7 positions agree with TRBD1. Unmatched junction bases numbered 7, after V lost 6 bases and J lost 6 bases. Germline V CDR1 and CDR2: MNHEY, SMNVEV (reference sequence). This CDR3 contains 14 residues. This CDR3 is CASSRTGNDEKLFF. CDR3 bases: TGTGCCAGCAGCCGGACAGGAAACGATGAAAAACTGTTTTTT.

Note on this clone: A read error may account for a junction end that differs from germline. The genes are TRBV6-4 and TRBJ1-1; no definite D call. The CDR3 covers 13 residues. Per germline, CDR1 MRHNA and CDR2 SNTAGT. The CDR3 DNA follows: TGTGCCAGCAGCGACTCGTTCGGCACTGAAGCTTTCTTT. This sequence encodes CASSDSFGTEAFF.

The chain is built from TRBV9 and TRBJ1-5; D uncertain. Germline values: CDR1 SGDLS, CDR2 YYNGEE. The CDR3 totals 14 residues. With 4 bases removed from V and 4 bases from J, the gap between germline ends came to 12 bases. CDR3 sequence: CASSPTDGNQPQHF. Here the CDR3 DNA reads TGTGCCAGCAGCCCCACGGATGGGAATCAGCCCCAGCATTTT. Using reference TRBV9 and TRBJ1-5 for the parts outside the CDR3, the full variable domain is DSGVTQTPKHLITATGQRVTLRCSPRSGDLSVYWYQQSLDQGLQFLIQYYNGEERAKGNILERFSAQQFPDLHSELNLSSLELGDSALYFCASSPTDGNQPQHFGDGTRLSIL.

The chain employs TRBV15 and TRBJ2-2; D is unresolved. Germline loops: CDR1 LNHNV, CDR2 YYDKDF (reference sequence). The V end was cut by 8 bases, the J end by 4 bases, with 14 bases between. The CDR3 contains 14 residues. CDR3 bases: TGTGCCACCGCCAACGACTTCAGCACCGGGGAGCTGTTTTTT. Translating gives CATANDFSTGELFF.

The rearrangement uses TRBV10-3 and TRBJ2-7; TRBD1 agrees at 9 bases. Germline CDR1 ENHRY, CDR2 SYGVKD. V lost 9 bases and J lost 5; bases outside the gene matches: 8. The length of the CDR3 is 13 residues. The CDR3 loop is CAIWDRAFDEQYF. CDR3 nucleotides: TGTGCCATTTGGGACAGGGCTTTCGACGAGCAGTACTTC.

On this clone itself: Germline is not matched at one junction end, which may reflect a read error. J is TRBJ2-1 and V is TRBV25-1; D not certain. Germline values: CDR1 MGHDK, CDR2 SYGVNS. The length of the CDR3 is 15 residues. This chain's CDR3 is CASSVTTSSYSEQFF. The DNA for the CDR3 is TGTGCCAGCAGTGTTACGACCTCCTCCTACAGTGAGCAGTTCTTC.

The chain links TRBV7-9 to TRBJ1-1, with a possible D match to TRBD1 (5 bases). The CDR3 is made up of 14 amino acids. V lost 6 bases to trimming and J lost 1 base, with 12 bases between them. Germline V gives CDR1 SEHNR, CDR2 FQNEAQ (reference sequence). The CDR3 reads CASSQGNPNTEAFF. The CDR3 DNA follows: TGTGCCAGCAGTCAGGGTAACCCGAACACTGAAGCTTTCTTT.

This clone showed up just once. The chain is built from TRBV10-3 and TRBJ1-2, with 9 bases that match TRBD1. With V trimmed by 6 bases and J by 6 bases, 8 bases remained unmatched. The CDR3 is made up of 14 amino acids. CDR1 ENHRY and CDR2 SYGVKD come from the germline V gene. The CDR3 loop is CAIRDPDRGNGYTF. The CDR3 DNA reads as TGTGCCATCAGGGACCCGGACAGGGGTAATGGCTACACCTTC.

Written as DNA, the CDR3 is TGTGCCAGCAGTTCGACAGGGGGATGGAAAGAAGAGACCCAGTACTTC. It is translated as CASSSTGGWKEETQYF. The chain couples TRBV27 to TRBJ2-5; TRBD1 matches at 9 bases. The CDR3 runs 16 residues. Germline V gene sequence: CDR1 MNHEY, CDR2 SMNVEV (reference sequence). After removal of 4 bases from V and 3 bases from J, the junction contained 9 bases not matched to a gene.

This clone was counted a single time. DNA of the CDR3: TGTGCCAGCAGCCAGGCCGCGGGAGAGAGCCTCTACGAGCAGTACTTC. It translates to CASSQAAGESLYEQYF. The chain combines TRBV27 with TRBJ2-7; the match to TRBD2 covers 7 bases. The CDR3 consists of 16 residues. Germline loops: CDR1 MNHEY, CDR2 SMNVEV (reference sequence). V lost 6 bases to trimming and J lost 3 bases; unmatched junction nucleotides: 14.

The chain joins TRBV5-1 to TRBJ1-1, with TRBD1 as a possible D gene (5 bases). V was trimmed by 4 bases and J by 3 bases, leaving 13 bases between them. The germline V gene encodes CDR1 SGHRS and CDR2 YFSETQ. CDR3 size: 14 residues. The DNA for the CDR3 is TGCGCCAGCAGCCTCACGCGGGGCTACACTGAAGCTTTCTTT. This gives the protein CASSLTRGYTEAFF.

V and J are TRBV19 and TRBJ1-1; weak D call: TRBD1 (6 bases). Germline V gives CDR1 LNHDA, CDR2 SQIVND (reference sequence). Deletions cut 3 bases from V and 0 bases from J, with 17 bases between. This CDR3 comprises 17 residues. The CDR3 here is CASSIGGTLFMNTEAFF. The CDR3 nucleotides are TGTGCCAGTAGTATTGGGGGGACACTGTTCATGAACACTGAAGCTTTCTTT.

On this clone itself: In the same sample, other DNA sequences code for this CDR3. The CDR3 DNA is TGTGCCATCAGTGACCCGGGCTCTGGAAACACCATATATTTT. It yields the protein CAISDPGSGNTIYF. V is TRBV10-3 and J is TRBJ1-3; the D is unclear. Germline-derived CDR1 and CDR2 are ENHRY and SYGVKD. Trimming stripped 3 bases from V and 0 bases from J, with 6 bases between. CDR3 length equals 14 residues.

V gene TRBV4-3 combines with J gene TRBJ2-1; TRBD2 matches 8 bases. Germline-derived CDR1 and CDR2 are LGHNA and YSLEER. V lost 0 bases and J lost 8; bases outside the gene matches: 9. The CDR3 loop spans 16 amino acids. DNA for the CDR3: TGCGCCAGCAGCCAAGATAGGGTAGGGACTAGGGATGAGCAGTTCTTC. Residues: CASSQDRVGTRDEQFF.

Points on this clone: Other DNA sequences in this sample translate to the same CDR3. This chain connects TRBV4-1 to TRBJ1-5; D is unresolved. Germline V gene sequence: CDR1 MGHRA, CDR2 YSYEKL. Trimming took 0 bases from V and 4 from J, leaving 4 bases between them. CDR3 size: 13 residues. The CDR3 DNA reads TGCGCCAGCAGCCAAGAACGGAATCAGCCCCAGCATTTT. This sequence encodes CASSQERNQPQHF.

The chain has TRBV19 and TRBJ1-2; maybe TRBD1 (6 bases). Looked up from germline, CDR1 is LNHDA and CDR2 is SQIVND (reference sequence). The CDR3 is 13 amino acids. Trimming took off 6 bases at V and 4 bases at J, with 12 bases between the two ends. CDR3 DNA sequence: TGTGCCAGTAGCCAACAGGGTTCCTATGGCTACACCTTC. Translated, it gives CASSQQGSYGYTF.

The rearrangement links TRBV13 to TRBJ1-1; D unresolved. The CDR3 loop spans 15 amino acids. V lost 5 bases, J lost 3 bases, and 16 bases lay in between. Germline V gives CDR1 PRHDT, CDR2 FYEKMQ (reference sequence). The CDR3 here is CASSPWGRMDTEAFF. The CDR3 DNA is TGTGCCAGCAGCCCCTGGGGAAGGATGGACACTGAAGCTTTCTTT. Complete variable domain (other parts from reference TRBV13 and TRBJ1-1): AAGVIQSPRHLIKEKRETATLKCYPIPRHDTVYWYQQGPGQDPQFLISFYEKMQSDKGSIPDRFSAQQFSDYHSELNMSSLELGDSALYFCASSPWGRMDTEAFFGQGTRLTVV.

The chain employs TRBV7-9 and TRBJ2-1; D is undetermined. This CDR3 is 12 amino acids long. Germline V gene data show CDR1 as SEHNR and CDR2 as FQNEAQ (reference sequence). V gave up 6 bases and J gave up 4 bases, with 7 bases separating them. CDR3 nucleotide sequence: TGTGCCAGCAGGGCCTCATACAATGAGCAGTTCTTC. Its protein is CASRASYNEQFF.